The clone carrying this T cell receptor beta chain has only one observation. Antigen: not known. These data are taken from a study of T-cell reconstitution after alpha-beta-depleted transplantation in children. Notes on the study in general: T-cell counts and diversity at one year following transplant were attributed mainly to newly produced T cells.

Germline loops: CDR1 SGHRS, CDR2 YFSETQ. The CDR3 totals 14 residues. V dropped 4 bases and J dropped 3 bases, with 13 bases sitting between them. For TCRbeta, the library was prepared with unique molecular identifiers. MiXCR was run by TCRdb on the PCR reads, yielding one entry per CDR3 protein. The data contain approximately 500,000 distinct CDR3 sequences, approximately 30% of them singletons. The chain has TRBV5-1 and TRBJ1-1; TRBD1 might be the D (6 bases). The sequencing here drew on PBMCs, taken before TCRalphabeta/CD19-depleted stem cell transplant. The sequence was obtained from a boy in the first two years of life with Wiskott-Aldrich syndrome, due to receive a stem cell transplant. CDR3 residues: CASSRSGDDTEAFF. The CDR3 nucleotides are TGCGCCAGCAGCCGGTCAGGGGATGACACTGAAGCTTTCTTT.